The 23 T cell receptor beta chains below all came from one sample that was sequenced in a study of neurological immune-mediated disorders. From the 5' RACE reads, TCRdb called clonotypes with MiXCR, one entry per CDR3 protein. The sample lists roughly 50,000 distinct CDR3 sequences, about 15% occurring once. Source material: PBMCs. All receptors come from a man in his sixties in good health.

This clonotype was detected ten times or more. CDR3 protein: CASSPLAGGPYEQYF. The CDR3 DNA reads as TGTGCCAGCAGCCCTCTGGCGGGAGGGCCGTACGAGCAGTACTTC. The chain is built from TRBV7-2 and TRBJ2-7, with 9 positions matching TRBD2. After removal of 5 bases from V and 4 bases from J, the junction contained 9 bases not matched to a gene. Germline CDR1 is SGHTA and CDR2 is FQGNSA. This CDR3 comprises 15 residues.

There are many counts of this clonotype. The chain joins TRBV20-1 to TRBJ2-1; no reliable D call. This CDR3 comprises 14 residues. V lost 5 bases and J 4 bases, leaving 15 bases between the germline ends. Germline V gives CDR1 DFQATT, CDR2 SNEGSKA (reference sequence). The CDR3 loop is CSAPSLKAYNEQFF. The DNA for the CDR3 is TGCAGTGCTCCCTCCCTCAAAGCATACAATGAGCAGTTCTTC.

This clonotype was counted ten times or more. V gene TRBV18 combines with J gene TRBJ2-3; D not certain. This CDR3 comprises 14 residues. V was clipped by 3 bases and J by 2 bases, with 9 bases between them. Looked up from germline, CDR1 is KGHSH and CDR2 is LQKENI. The CDR3, as DNA: TGTGCCAGCTCACCGACGGCCCACACAGATACGCAGTATTTT. It codes for CASSPTAHTDTQYF.

This clonotype was counted only a few times. A much bigger clone sits one base away, suggesting this may be a read error. V and J are TRBV5-5 and TRBJ1-1; TRBD1 matches at 12 bases. The CDR3 has 16 residues. The germline gives CDR1 SGHKS, CDR2 YYEKEE (reference sequence). The CDR3 nucleotides read TGTGCCAACAGCCCCTGGGGACAGGGGGCTGTCACTGAAGCTTTCTTT. Its protein product is CANSPWGQGAVTEAFF. Filled out from reference TRBV5-5 and TRBJ1-1, the complete variable domain reads DAGVTQSPTHLIKTRGQQVTLRCSPISGHKSVSWYQQVLGQGPQFIFQYYEKEERGRGNFPDRFSARQFPNYSSELNVNALLLGDSALYLCANSPWGQGAVTEAFFGQGTRLTVV.

This clonotype was counted at least ten times. The rearrangement uses TRBV5-1 and TRBJ2-6, with unresolved D. Per germline, CDR1 SGHRS and CDR2 YFSETQ. The CDR3 totals 16 residues. V lost 0 bases to trimming and J lost 0 bases, with 7 bases between them. CDR3 DNA sequence: TGCGCCAGCAGCTTGGCCTTCACCTCTGGGGCCAACGTCCTGACTTTC. Translated: CASSLAFTSGANVLTF.

This clonotype has ten or more counts. This CDR3 reads CSASRLAGMGEQFF. CDR3 DNA sequence: TGCAGTGCTAGCCGACTAGCGGGAATGGGGGAGCAGTTCTTC. The chain combines TRBV20-1 with TRBJ2-1; 11 bases agree with TRBD2. Trimming cost V 3 bases and J 10 bases; bases outside gene matches: 8. The CDR3 is made up of 14 amino acids. The germline V gene encodes CDR1 DFQATT and CDR2 SNEGSKA (reference sequence).

This clonotype was observed many times. The rearrangement joins TRBV28 to TRBJ2-1; TRBD2 aligns across 7 bases. With 6 bases clipped from V and 5 bases from J, the junction kept 7 bases outside the gene matches. Germline assignment: CDR1 MDHEN and CDR2 SYDVKM. The CDR3 covers 14 residues. The DNA for the CDR3 is TGTGCCAGCAGCGGGCGGGAGTCGAACAATGAGCAGTTCTTC. This gives the protein CASSGRESNNEQFF.

In its sample, this clonotype was seen a few times. This sequence may be a read error, since a much larger clone differs from it by one base. The chain combines TRBV14 with TRBJ1-4; possible D gene TRBD1, 5 bases. Trimming removed 1 base from V and 6 bases from J, with 12 bases in between. This CDR3 is 15 amino acids long. Germline CDR1 reads SGHDN; CDR2 reads FVKESK. CDR3 sequence reads: CASSQVTQGHEKLFF. The CDR3 coding sequence is TGTGCCAGCAGCCAAGTCACGCAGGGTCATGAAAAACTGTTTTTT.

This clonotype was found many times. V gene TRBV7-2 combines with J gene TRBJ2-5; no clear D gene. The CDR3 runs 14 residues. The V gene's germline CDR1 is SGHTA and CDR2 FQGNSA. V was clipped by 0 bases and J by 5 bases, with 10 bases between them. CDR3 bases: TGTGCCAGCAGCTTAGCAACGGCTGGGGAGACCCAGTACTTC. Amino acids: CASSLATAGETQYF.

This clonotype was counted at least ten times. The V call is TRBV7-9, the J call TRBJ2-1; D remains unclear. The CDR3 sequence is 14 residues long. The V and J ends lost 5 bases and 5 bases respectively, with 13 bases between them. Germline loops: CDR1 SEHNR, CDR2 FQNEAQ (reference sequence). This chain's CDR3 is CASSPTDWHNEQFF. The CDR3 nucleotides read TGTGCCAGCAGCCCAACTGACTGGCACAATGAGCAGTTCTTC.

On this clonotype itself: A much larger clone lies a single base off, so this may be a read error. The CDR3 reads CSARVRSILHF. The CDR3 DNA follows: TGCAGTGCTAGAGTTAGGTCAATCCTCCACTTT. The rearrangement joins TRBV20-1 to TRBJ1-6; D gene ambiguous. CDR3 length equals 11 residues. Germline CDR1 is DFQATT and CDR2 is SNEGSKA (reference sequence). Between the trimmed V and J ends, which lost 1 base and 15 bases, there was a span of 10 bases.

In this sample, this clonotype turned up many times. The rearrangement uses TRBV29-1 and TRBJ2-7; D is unresolved. V lost 4 bases, J lost 5 bases, and 12 bases lay in between. The CDR3 contains 12 residues. Germline CDR1 reads SQVTM; CDR2 reads ANQGSEA. The chain's CDR3 is CSVALDSNEQYF. The CDR3, as DNA: TGCAGCGTTGCCCTCGATAGTAACGAGCAGTACTTC.

This clonotype showed up many times. The chain has TRBV20-1 and TRBJ2-2; no firm D call. V lost 3 bases and J lost 5, with 10 bases in between. The CDR3 has 13 residues. Germline CDR1 reads DFQATT; CDR2 reads SNEGSKA (reference sequence). The CDR3 region is CSASYPGTGELFF. The CDR3 DNA reads TGCAGTGCTAGTTATCCCGGAACCGGGGAGCTGTTTTTT.

This clonotype has only a few counts. The genes are TRBV27 and TRBJ2-3; D might be TRBD2 (6 bases). This CDR3 has 16 residues. In germline, CDR1 is MNHEY, CDR2 SMNVEV (reference sequence). Trimming cost V 5 bases and J 1 base, with 16 bases left between them. The CDR3 sequence is CASSRGVGGGTDTQYF. The CDR3, as DNA: TGTGCCAGCAGTCGAGGGGTCGGGGGAGGCACAGATACGCAGTATTTT.

This clonotype appeared a few times. This rearrangement joins TRBV9 to TRBJ2-3; the D call may be TRBD1 or TRBD2 (5 bases each). The CDR3 is made up of 15 amino acids. The ends were cut back, 0 bases at V and 7 bases at J, with 15 bases in the middle. The germline V gene encodes CDR1 SGDLS and CDR2 YYNGEE. CDR3 sequence reads: CASSVGGTVLHTQYF. For the CDR3, the DNA is TGTGCCAGCAGCGTAGGGGGGACGGTCCTGCATACGCAGTATTTT.

The sample holds many counts of this clonotype. The V gene is TRBV6-5, the J gene TRBJ1-6; perhaps TRBD1 as D (6 bases). Germline V CDR1 and CDR2: MNHEY, SVGAGI. Trimming took 0 bases from V and 7 from J, leaving 22 bases between them. The CDR3 length is 19 residues. The CDR3 loop is CASSYSMAVTGLRNSPLHF. The DNA for the CDR3 is TGTGCCAGCAGTTACTCGATGGCGGTAACAGGGCTCAGGAATTCACCCCTCCACTTT.

The sample holds a few counts of this clonotype. The rearrangement joins TRBV20-1 to TRBJ2-7; 11 nucleotides line up with TRBD2. This CDR3 comprises 15 residues. J was trimmed by 5 bases and V by 4 bases; bases with no gene match: 10. From germline, CDR1 is DFQATT and CDR2 SNEGSKA (reference sequence). CDR3 region: CSATGVAGGPHEQYF. The CDR3 nucleotides are TGCAGTGCTACCGGTGTAGCGGGAGGGCCCCACGAGCAGTACTTC.

This clonotype appeared many times. The chain joins TRBV4-3 to TRBJ2-5; D not certain. Trimming cost V 2 bases and J 1 base, with 11 bases left between them. The CDR3 loop spans 15 amino acids. Germline lookup yields CDR1 LGHNA and CDR2 YSLEER. CDR3 DNA: TGCGCCAGCAGCCAACACAAAACCTCCCAAGAGACCCAGTACTTC. It translates to CASSQHKTSQETQYF.

This clonotype was recorded many times. The chain employs TRBV27 and TRBJ1-2, with 10 bases aligning to TRBD1. The V gene's germline CDR1 is MNHEY and CDR2 SMNVEV (reference sequence). This CDR3 comprises 13 residues. With V trimmed by 6 bases and J by 5 bases, 3 bases remained unmatched. Written as DNA, the CDR3 is TGTGCCAGCAGCGCGGGACAGGGGTATGGCTACACCTTC. It translates to CASSAGQGYGYTF.

The V call is TRBV5-1, the J call TRBJ1-1; no clear D. The germline CDR1 and CDR2 sequences are SGHRS and YFSETQ. This CDR3 region has 14 residues. Trimming took off 2 bases at V and 1 base at J, with 9 bases between the two ends. CDR3 region: CASSFSGRNTEAFF. DNA of the CDR3: TGCGCCAGCAGCTTTTCCGGGAGGAACACTGAAGCTTTCTTT.

This clonotype was detected ten times or more. The chain links TRBV5-6 to TRBJ2-1; D could derive from TRBD1 or TRBD2 (6 bases each). V was pared by 2 bases and J by 4 bases, with 13 bases between. This CDR3 is built from 15 residues. Germline CDR1 reads SGHDT; CDR2 reads YYEEEE. The CDR3 DNA reads as TGTGCCAGCAGCTTCCGGGGGACACCTTACAATGAGCAGTTCTTC. Encoded protein: CASSFRGTPYNEQFF.

This clonotype was counted at least ten times. The genes are TRBV5-1 and TRBJ2-1; TRBD2 aligns across 10 bases. V trimming: 3 bases; J trimming: 6 bases; junction bases outside the gene matches: 6. The CDR3 runs 15 residues. CDR1 is SGHRS, CDR2 YFSETQ, per germline. The CDR3 region has the DNA TGCGCCAGCAGCTCCTTAGCGGGAGGCCCCAATGAGCAGTTCTTC. It specifies CASSSLAGGPNEQFF.

About this clonotype: The CDR3 does not close with the conserved phenylalanine or tryptophan, likely indicating a read error. The chain recombines TRBV12-5 with TRBJ2-5, with 7 bases fitting TRBD1. This CDR3 has 18 residues. Per germline, CDR1 LGHNT and CDR2 FRNRAP. The CDR3 region is CACGLALGDRRGQETQYY. CDR3 nucleotide sequence: TGTGCTTGTGGTTTGGCCCTCGGGGACAGAAGGGGGCAAGAGACCCAGTACTAC.